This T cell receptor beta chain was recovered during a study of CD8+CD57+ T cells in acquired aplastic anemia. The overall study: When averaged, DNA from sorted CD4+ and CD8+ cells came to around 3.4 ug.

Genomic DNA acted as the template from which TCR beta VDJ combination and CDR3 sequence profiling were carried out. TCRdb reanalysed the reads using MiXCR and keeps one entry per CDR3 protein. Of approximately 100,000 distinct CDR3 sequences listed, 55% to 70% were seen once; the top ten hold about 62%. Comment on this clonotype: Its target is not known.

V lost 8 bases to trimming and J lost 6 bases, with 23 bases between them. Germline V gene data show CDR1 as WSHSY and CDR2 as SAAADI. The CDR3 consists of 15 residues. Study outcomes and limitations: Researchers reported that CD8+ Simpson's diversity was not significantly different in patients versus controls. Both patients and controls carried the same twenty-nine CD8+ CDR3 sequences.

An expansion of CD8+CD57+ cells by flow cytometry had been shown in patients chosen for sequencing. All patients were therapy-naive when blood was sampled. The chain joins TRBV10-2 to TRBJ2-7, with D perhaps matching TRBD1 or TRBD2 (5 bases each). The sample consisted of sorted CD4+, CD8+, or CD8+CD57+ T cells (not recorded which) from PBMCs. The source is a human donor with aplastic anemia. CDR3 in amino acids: CASLGTRVEGAEQYF. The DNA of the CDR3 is TGCGCCAGCCTGGGGACGCGGGTTGAGGGAGCCGAGCAGTACTTC.